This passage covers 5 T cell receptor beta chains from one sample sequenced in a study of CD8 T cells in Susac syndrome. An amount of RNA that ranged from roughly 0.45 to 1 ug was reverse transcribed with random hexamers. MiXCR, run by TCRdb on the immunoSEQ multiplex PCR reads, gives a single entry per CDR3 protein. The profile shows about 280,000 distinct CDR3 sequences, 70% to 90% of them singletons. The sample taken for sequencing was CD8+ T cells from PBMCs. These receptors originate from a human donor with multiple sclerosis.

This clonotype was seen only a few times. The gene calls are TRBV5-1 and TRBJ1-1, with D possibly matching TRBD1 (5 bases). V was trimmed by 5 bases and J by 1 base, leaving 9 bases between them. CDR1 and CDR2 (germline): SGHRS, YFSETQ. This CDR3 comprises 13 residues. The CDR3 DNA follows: TGCGCCAGCAGAAAGGACAAGAACACTGAAGCTTTCTTT. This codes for CASRKDKNTEAFF.

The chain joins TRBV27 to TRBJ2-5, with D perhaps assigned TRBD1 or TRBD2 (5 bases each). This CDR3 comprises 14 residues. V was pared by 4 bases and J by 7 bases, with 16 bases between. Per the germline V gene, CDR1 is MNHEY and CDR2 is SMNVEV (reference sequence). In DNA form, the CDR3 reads TGTGCCAGCAGTTGGGGACGGCTCCAGGGGACCCAGTACTTC. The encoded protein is CASSWGRLQGTQYF.

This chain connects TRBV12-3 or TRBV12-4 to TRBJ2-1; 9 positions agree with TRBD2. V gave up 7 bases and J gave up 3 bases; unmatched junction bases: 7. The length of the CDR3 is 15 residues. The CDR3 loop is CASTPVTSGYNEQFF. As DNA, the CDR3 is TGTGCCAGCACGCCCGTGACTAGCGGCTACAATGAGCAGTTCTTC.

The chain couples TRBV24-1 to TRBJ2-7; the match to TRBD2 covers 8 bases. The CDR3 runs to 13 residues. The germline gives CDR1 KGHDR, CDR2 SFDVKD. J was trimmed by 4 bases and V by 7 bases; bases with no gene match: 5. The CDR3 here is CATSDGRAYEQYF. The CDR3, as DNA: TGTGCCACCAGCGACGGGAGGGCATACGAGCAGTACTTC.

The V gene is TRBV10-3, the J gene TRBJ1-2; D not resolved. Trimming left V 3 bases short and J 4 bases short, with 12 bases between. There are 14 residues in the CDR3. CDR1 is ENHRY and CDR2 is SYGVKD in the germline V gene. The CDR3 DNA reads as TGTGCCATCAGTGAATGGGCCTTAGGCTATGGCTACACCTTC. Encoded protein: CAISEWALGYGYTF.